This T cell receptor beta chain was identified during a study of T cells in Graves' hyperthyroidism and ophthalmopathy. Study-level background: Before treatment of any kind, peripheral blood was taken at initial diagnosis.

Overall study findings and caveats: Most thyroid clonotypes expanded above 0.001 were also detected in blood. Ophthalmopathy was identified by the model a median approximately six months ahead of onset.

Comments on this clonotype: Its specificity is unknown.

Researchers amplified the TCR beta CDR3 regions from RNA transcripts. The study used the HTBI primer set for a first-round RT-PCR of the TCR CDR3. TCRdb reanalysed the multiplex PCR reads using MiXCR and keeps one entry per CDR3 protein. The sample includes about 350,000 distinct CDR3 sequences, approximately 14% of them seen just once. The ends were cut back, 0 bases at V and 2 bases at J, with 14 bases in the middle. CDR1 and CDR2 (germline): SNHLY, FYNNEI. CDR3 length: 16 residues. The specimen sequenced was blood. This rearrangement joins TRBV2 to TRBJ2-7, with no clear D. This clonotype originated in a woman in her sixties with Graves' ophthalmopathy. The CDR3 spells CASSEAQTITTYEQYF. CDR3 DNA: TGTGCCAGCAGTGAAGCTCAAACTATCACCACCTACGAGCAGTACTTC.